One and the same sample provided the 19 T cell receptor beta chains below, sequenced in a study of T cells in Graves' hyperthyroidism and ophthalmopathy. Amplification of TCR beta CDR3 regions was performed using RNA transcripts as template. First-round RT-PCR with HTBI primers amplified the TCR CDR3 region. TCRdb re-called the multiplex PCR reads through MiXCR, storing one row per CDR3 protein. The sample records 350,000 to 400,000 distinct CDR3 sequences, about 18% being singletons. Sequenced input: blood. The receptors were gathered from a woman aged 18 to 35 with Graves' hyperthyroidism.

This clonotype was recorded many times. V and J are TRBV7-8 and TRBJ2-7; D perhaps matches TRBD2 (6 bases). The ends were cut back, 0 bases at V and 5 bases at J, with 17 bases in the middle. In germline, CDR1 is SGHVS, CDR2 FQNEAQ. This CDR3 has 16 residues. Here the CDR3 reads CASSLALGGKFHEQYF. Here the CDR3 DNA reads TGTGCCAGCAGCTTAGCTCTCGGGGGAAAGTTCCACGAGCAGTACTTC.

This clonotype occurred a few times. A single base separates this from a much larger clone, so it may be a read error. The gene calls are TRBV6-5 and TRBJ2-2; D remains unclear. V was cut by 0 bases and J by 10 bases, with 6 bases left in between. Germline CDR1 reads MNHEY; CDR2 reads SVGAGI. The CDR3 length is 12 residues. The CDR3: CASSYSSEELFF. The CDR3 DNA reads TGTGCCAGCAGTTACTCCTCCGAGGAGCTGTTTTTT.

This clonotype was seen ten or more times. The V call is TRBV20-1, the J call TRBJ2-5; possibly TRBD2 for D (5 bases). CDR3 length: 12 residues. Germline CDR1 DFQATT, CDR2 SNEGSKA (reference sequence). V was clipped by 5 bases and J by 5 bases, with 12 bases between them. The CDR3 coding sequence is TGCAGTGCTCCAGACTACAGCGAGACCCAGTACTTC. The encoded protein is CSAPDYSETQYF.

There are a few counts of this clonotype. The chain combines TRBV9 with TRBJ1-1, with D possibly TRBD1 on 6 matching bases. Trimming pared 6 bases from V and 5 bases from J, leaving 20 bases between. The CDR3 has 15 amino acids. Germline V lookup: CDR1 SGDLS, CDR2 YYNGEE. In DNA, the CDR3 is TGTGCCAGCACCTTCCTGGTGGGGGGCTTGACTGAAGCTTTCTTT. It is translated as CASTFLVGGLTEAFF.

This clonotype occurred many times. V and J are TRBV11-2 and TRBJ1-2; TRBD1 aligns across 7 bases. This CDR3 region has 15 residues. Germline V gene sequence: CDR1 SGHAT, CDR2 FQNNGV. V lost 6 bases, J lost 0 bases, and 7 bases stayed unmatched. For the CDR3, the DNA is TGTGCCAGCAGTCACGAGGGGACAGCTAACTATGGCTACACCTTC. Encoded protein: CASSHEGTANYGYTF.

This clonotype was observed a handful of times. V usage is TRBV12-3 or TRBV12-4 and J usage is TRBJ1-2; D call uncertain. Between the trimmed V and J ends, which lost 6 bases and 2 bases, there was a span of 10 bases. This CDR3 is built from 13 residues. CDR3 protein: CASRDSRNYGYTF. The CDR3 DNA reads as TGTGCCAGCAGGGATAGCAGGAACTATGGCTACACCTTC.

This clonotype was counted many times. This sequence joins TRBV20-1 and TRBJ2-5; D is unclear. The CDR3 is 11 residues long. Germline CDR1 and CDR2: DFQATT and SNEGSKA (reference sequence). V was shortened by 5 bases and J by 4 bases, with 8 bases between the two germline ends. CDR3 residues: CSALTSETQYF. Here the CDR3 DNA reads TGCAGTGCTCTAACTTCAGAGACCCAGTACTTC.

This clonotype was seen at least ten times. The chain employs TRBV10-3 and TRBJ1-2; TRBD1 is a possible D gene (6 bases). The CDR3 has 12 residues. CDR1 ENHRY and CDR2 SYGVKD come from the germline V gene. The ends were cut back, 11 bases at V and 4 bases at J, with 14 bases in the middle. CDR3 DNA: TGTGCCGTCCACAGGGACCTCTATGGCTACACCTTC. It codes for CAVHRDLYGYTF.

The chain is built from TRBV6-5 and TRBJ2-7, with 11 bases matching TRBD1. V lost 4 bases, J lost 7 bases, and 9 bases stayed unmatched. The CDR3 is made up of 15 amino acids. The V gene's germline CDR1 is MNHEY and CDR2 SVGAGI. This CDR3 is CASSSSRDRGREQYF. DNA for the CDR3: TGTGCCAGCAGTTCCAGCCGGGACAGGGGGAGGGAGCAGTACTTC.

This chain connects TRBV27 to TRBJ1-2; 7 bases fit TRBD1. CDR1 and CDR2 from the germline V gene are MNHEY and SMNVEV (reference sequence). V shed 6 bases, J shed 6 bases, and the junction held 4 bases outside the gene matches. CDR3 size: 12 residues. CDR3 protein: CASRNRGNGYTF. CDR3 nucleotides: TGTGCCAGCAGGAACAGGGGCAATGGCTACACCTTC.

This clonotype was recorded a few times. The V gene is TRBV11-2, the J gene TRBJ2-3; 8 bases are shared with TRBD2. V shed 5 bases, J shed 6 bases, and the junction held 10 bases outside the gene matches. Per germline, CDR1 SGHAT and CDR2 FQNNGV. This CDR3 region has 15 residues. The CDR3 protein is CASSLRGGGGDTQYF. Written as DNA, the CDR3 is TGTGCCAGCAGCCTCCGGGGGGGGGGAGGCGATACGCAGTATTTT.

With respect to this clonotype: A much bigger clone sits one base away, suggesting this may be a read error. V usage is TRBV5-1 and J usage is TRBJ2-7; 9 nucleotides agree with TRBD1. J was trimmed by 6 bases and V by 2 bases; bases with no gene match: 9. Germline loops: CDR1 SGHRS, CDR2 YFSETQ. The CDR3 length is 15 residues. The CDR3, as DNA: TGCGCCAGCAGCTTCACCCCCGGGACAGGGTCCGAGCAGTACTTC. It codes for CASSFTPGTGSEQYF.

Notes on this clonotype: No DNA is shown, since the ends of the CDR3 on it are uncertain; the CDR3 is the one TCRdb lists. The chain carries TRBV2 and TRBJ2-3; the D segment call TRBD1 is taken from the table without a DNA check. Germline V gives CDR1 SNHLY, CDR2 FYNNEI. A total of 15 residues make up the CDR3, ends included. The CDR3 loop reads CASSSSTGRTDTQYF.

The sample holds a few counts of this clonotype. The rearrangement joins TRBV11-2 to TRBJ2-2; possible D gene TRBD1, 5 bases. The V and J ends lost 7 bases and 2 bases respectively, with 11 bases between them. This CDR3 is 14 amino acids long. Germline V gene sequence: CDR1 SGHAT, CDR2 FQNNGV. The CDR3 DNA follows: TGTGCCAGCATAAGGACAAGAAACACCGGGGAGCTGTTTTTT. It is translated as CASIRTRNTGELFF.

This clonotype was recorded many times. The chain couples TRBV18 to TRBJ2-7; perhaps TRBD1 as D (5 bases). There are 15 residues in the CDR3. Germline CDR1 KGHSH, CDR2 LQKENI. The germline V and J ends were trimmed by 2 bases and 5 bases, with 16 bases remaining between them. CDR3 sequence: CASSPVTAPRNEQYF. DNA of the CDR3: TGTGCCAGCTCACCAGTGACAGCCCCGAGGAACGAGCAGTACTTC.

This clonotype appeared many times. The CDR3 bases are TGCAGTGCTAGAGATCTCCGGGCTAGCGGGACAGAGACCCAGTACTTC. Encoded protein: CSARDLRASGTETQYF. The chain links TRBV20-1 to TRBJ2-5; 9 positions match TRBD2. J gave up 4 bases and V 0 bases, and 9 bases lay outside the gene matches. Per germline, CDR1 DFQATT and CDR2 SNEGSKA (reference sequence). The CDR3 is made up of 16 amino acids.

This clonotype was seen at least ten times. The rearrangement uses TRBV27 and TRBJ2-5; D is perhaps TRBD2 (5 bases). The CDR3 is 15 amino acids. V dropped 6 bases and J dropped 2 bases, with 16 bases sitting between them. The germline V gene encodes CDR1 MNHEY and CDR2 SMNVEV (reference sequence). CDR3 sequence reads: CASSPWSGWQETQYF. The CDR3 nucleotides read TGTGCCAGCAGCCCCTGGTCGGGGTGGCAAGAGACCCAGTACTTC.

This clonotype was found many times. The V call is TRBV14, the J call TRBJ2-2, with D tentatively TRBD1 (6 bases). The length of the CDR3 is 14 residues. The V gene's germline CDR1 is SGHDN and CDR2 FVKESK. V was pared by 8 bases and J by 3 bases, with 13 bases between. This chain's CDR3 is CASEKGVDTGELFF. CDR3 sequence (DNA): TGTGCCAGCGAAAAGGGGGTCGACACCGGGGAGCTGTTTTTT.

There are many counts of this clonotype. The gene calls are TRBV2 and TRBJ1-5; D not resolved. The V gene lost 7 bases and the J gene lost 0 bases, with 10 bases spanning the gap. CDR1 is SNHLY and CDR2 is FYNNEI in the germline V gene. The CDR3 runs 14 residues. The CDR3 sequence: CASNGGLSNQPQHF. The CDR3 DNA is TGTGCCAGCAATGGAGGGCTTAGCAATCAGCCCCAGCATTTT.